This T cell receptor beta chain came from a study of T cells after yellow fever vaccination. Via MiXCR, TCRdb re-called the 5' RACE reads, giving one row per CDR3 protein. In the table there are about 58,000 distinct CDR3 sequences, approximately 6.5% of which are singletons. Germline CDR1 DFQATT, CDR2 SNEGSKA (reference sequence). The CDR3 covers 17 residues. The trim removed 0 bases at V and 1 base at J, leaving 4 bases unmatched. This chain connects TRBV20-1 to TRBJ1-6; 9 bases agree with TRBD1. The material sequenced was CD8+ T cells sorted from PBMCs, taken on the day of the first yellow fever vaccination. The receptor comes from a young man who received the YFV17D yellow fever vaccine. This CDR3 is CSARDNRGLSYNSPLHF. The CDR3 DNA is TGCAGTGCTAGAGATAACAGGGGGCTTTCCTATAATTCACCCCTCCACTTT.